Listed below are T cell receptor beta chains from one sample, sequenced in a study of radiation and T cells in renal cell carcinoma. Some clones are missing from TCRdb's copy, which holds only in-frame ones; the method was immunoSEQ multiplex PCR. The data show about 49,000 clones, with roughly 80% seen just once and 25% to 35% held by the top ten. The sequenced sample was blood, obtained from a patient whose treatment included radiotherapy and nephrectomy. These receptors were collected from a woman in her 70s with renal cell carcinoma. The CDR3 runs from the conserved cysteine through the conserved F or W. The D gene is left open where the match is weak. Some rows have no size entry. The others give once, few or many, or a class for an expanded clone.

clone_size	v_call	d_call	j_call	cdr3_nt	cdr3_aa
-	TRBV5-6	-	TRBJ2-2	TGTGCCAGCAGCCTGCCGGGGGTCGGGGAGCTGTTTTTT	CASSLPGVGELFF
-	TRBV7-9	-	TRBJ1-3	TGTGCCAGCAGCTTAGGGCAGCTAAACACCATATATTTT	CASSLGQLNTIYF
once	TRBV25-1	-	TRBJ1-4	TGTGCCAGCAGTGAATGGGTAGGGGGGGCGGAAAAACTGTTTTTT	CASSEWVGGAEKLFF
-	TRBV4-3	TRBD2	TRBJ2-5	TGCGCCAGCAGCCAAGATTGGGCGAGGACTAGCGGGACCCAAGAGACCCAGTACTTC	CASSQDWARTSGTQETQYF
once	TRBV15	-	TRBJ1-3	TGTGCCACCAGCAGAGATCACCCGGGCCTAGGAAACACCATATATTTT	CATSRDHPGLGNTIYF
few	TRBV4-2	TRBD2	TRBJ2-1	TGTGCCAGCAGCCGAAGGGAGCGGGAGGTTCGCGATGAGCAGTTCTTC	CASSRREREVRDEQFF
-	TRBV7-9	TRBD1	TRBJ2-4	TGTGCCAGCAGCGCCCGGGACAGCAAAAACATTCAGTACTTC	CASSARDSKNIQYF
-	TRBV5-1	TRBD1	TRBJ2-7	TGCGCCAGCAGCTCTCCGGGACAGGGGGCCTACGAGCAGTACTTC	CASSSPGQGAYEQYF
-	TRBV7-9	-	TRBJ2-6	TGTGCCAGCAGCAAATTAGGGGTAGTCTCTGGGGCCAACGTCCTGACTTTC	CASSKLGVVSGANVLTF
-	TRBV7-2	-	TRBJ2-1	TGTGCCAGCAGCTTAGACGGGGGCTCCTACAATGAGCAGTTCTTC	CASSLDGGSYNEQFF
-	TRBV19	-	TRBJ2-5	TGTGCCAGTAGTATGAACAGAAAAGAGACCCAGTACTTC	CASSMNRKETQYF
-	TRBV15	-	TRBJ2-5	TGTGCCACCAGCAGAGATTCGAGCGGCGAGACCCAGTACTTC	CATSRDSSGETQYF
-	TRBV5-1	TRBD1	TRBJ2-5	TGCGCCAGCAGCCTTGCCGGGACAGAAGAGACCCAGTACTTC	CASSLAGTEETQYF
medium-sized	TRBV7-9	TRBD1	TRBJ1-3	TGTGCCAGCAGCAACCGGGACAGCTCTGGGAGCACCATGTATTTT	CASSNRDSSGSTMYF
-	TRBV6-1	TRBD2	TRBJ2-7	TGTGCCAGCAGTGGACTAGCGGGGGGGCCGAGAACGAACGAGCAGTACTTC	CASSGLAGGPRTNEQYF
-	TRBV5-6	TRBD1	TRBJ2-5	TGTGCCAGCAGCGCCGGGACAGGGGGCGCGGAGACCCAGTACTTC	CASSAGTGGAETQYF
few	TRBV6-6	-	TRBJ1-1	TGTGCCACGCTGGGGAGCACTGAAGCTTTCTTT	CATLGSTEAFF
-	TRBV5-6	TRBD1	TRBJ2-2	TGTGCCAGCAGCCCGGACAGGGGGCGGATGTCTGGGGAGCTGTTTTTT	CASSPDRGRMSGELFF
few	TRBV9	-	TRBJ1-1	TGTGCCAGCAGCCCTAGGGGGGAGGACACTGAAGCTTTCTTT	CASSPRGEDTEAFF
few	TRBV29-1	-	TRBJ1-1	TGCAGTACCCACCGCCGATCTGAAGCTTTCTTT	CSTHRRSEAFF
-	TRBV4-1	TRBD1	TRBJ1-6	TGCGCCAGCAGCCAAGTACAGGGGGAGAATTCACCCCTCCACTTT	CASSQVQGENSPLHF
once	TRBV7-7	-	TRBJ2-1	TGTGCCAGCAGCTGGTCGGACTCAAGTGAGCAGTTCTTC	CASSWSDSSEQFF